This T cell receptor (beta chain) was sequenced in a study of OX40 agonist ivuxolimab in advanced cancers. On the study more broadly: Treatment of patients was with ivuxolimab, an agonistic anti-OX40 (CD134) antibody.

On this clone itself: The antigen remains unidentified.

Any history of autoimmune disease or systemic immunosuppression disqualified patients. Produced via immunoSEQ multiplex PCR; TCRdb's table is partial and in-frame only. Of tens of thousands of clones in the sample, about nine tenths were seen once. Study-wide results and limits: Clonal expansion was seen in CD4+ and CD8+ blood T cells by week 6 at 0.1 to 3.0 mg/kg. Researchers did not determine the expanded peripheral T cells' antigen specificity.

CDR1 is ENHRY, CDR2 SYGVKD, per germline. The CDR3 is 13 amino acids. The trim removed 10 bases at V and 0 bases at J, leaving 5 bases unmatched. The starting material was CD4+ or CD8+ T cells sorted from blood, obtained in a trial of the OX40 agonist ivuxolimab. This TCR was sampled from an adult with an advanced solid tumor such as melanoma, head and neck, liver or kidney cancer. The chain uses TRBV10-3 and TRBJ1-1; 7 bases align to TRBD1. The CDR3 region is CATLGQLNTEAFF. The CDR3 bases are TGTGCCACCCTGGGACAGTTGAACACTGAAGCTTTCTTT.